This T cell receptor (beta chain) was identified in a study of T-cell reconstitution after alpha-beta-depleted transplantation in children. The study, taken as a whole, reports: Diversity and T-cell counts at one year after transplant derived mostly from new T cells. At day 60, the high TCRbeta diversity found in some patients originated from recipient T cells and thymic progenitors that had survived.

It was with unique molecular identifiers that the TCRbeta library was prepared. A single record per CDR3 protein comes from TCRdb applying MiXCR to the PCR reads. This table holds hundreds of thousands of distinct CDR3 sequences, 10% to 15% found once. This clonotype was seen at least ten times. Antigen specificity is unknown. Trimming took 2 bases from V and 0 from J, leaving 5 bases between them. CDR1 WNHNN and CDR2 SYGVQD come from the germline V gene (reference sequence). The CDR3 is 13 residues long. The receptor comes from a girl under 10 years old with congenital amegakaryocytic thrombocytopenia, due to receive a stem cell transplant. The chain couples TRBV10-1 to TRBJ2-7; D gene unclear. The sample here was PBMCs, taken before TCRalphabeta/CD19-depleted stem cell transplant. The CDR3: CASSELLSYEQYF. CDR3 in DNA: TGCGCCAGCAGTGAGCTTCTCTCCTACGAGCAGTACTTC.